The 20 T cell receptor beta chains in this list originate from one sample, sequenced in a study of blood T cells in healthy people across ages. Sample-barcoded 5' priming and a J-beta primer mix drove a second PCR of roughly 7 to 11 cycles. Each CDR3 protein is one row after TCRdb ran MiXCR on the 5' RACE reads. The sample has some 710,000 distinct CDR3 sequences; about 42% are singletons. The sample taken for sequencing was blood. These receptors came from a man aged 80 or over in good health.

CDR3 nucleotides: TGTGCCAGCAGCCAAGGAATGGGACTAGCGAACACAGATACGCAGTATTTT. As protein: CASSQGMGLANTDTQYF. The gene calls are TRBV7-2 and TRBJ2-3, with 10 bases identical to TRBD2. This CDR3 has 17 amino acids. CDR1 and CDR2 from the germline V gene are SGHTA and FQGNSA. With V trimmed by 5 bases and J by 2 bases, 10 bases remained unmatched. The full variable domain, rest sourced from reference TRBV7-2 and TRBJ2-3, is GAGVSQSPSNKVTEKGKDVELRCDPISGHTALYWYRQSLGQGLEFLIYFQGNSAPDKSGLPSDRFSAERTGGSVSTLTIQRTQQEDSAVYLCASSQGMGLANTDTQYFGPGTRLTVL.

This clonotype showed up just a few times. The J gene is TRBJ2-7, the V gene TRBV7-8; D might be TRBD1 (5 bases). Per the germline V gene, CDR1 is SGHVS and CDR2 is FQNEAQ. The CDR3 is made up of 14 amino acids. Trimming left V 4 bases short and J 0 bases short, with 10 bases between. CDR3 loop: CASSSETVSYEQYF. The CDR3 DNA reads as TGTGCCAGCAGCTCAGAGACAGTCTCCTACGAGCAGTACTTC.

V and J are TRBV7-2 and TRBJ1-2; 9 bases fit TRBD1. CDR1 SGHTA and CDR2 FQGNSA come from the germline V gene. This CDR3 spans 17 amino acids. Trimming at V came to 4 bases and at J to 0 bases, leaving 9 bases not matched to a gene. CDR3 coding DNA: TGTGCCAGCAGCTCCACGGGACAGGGACTGGCTAACTATGGCTACACCTTC. Its protein is CASSSTGQGLANYGYTF.

This clonotype was observed a handful of times. V and J are TRBV5-1 and TRBJ2-1; maybe TRBD1 (6 bases). The germline gives CDR1 SGHRS, CDR2 YFSETQ. Trimming left V 0 bases short and J 5 bases short, with 18 bases between. The CDR3 covers 17 residues. The chain's CDR3 is CASSLGQGPRLNNEQFF. The CDR3 bases are TGCGCCAGCAGCTTGGGGCAGGGGCCTCGTTTAAACAATGAGCAGTTCTTC. Based on the CDR3 plus reference TRBV5-1 and TRBJ2-1, the full variable domain is KAGVTQTPRYLIKTRGQQVTLSCSPISGHRSVSWYQQTPGQGLQFLFEYFSETQRNKGNFPGRFSGRQFSNSRSEMNVSTLELGDSALYLCASSLGQGPRLNNEQFFGPGTRLTVL.

This clonotype was seen only once. The chain combines TRBV6-2 or TRBV6-3 with TRBJ1-2; D not certain. Germline CDR1 is MNHEY and CDR2 is SVGEGT. V lost 4 bases, J lost 6 bases, and 9 bases lay in between. The CDR3 spans 12 residues. The CDR3 DNA sequence: TGTGCCAGCAGTTCCCTCGGGAATGGCTACACCTTC. Its protein product is CASSSLGNGYTF.

The chain recombines TRBV6-2 or TRBV6-3 with TRBJ2-5; D ambiguous. Germline V gene lookup returns CDR1 MNHEY and CDR2 SVGEGT. Deletions cut 11 bases from V and 2 bases from J, with 15 bases between. The CDR3 runs to 13 residues. The CDR3 nucleotides read TGTGCCGTCGACGCTGGAGCTCAAGAGACCCAGTACTTC. This translates into CAVDAGAQETQYF.

This clonotype was counted only a few times. The chain couples TRBV27 to TRBJ2-7; no reliable D call. Germline assignment: CDR1 MNHEY and CDR2 SMNVEV (reference sequence). The CDR3 sequence is 15 residues long. V was shortened by 5 bases and J by 2 bases, with 16 bases between the two germline ends. The DNA for the CDR3 is TGTGCCAGCAGTCCCGATAAGGGTTCACCCTACGAGCAGTACTTC. Translated: CASSPDKGSPYEQYF.

This chain joins TRBV28 and TRBJ1-2; D is uncertain. The V end lost 3 bases, the J end lost 0 bases, and 5 bases lay between the germline ends. This CDR3 has 13 residues. Germline CDR1 reads MDHEN; CDR2 reads SYDVKM. The CDR3 sequence: CASSFQANYGYTF. DNA for the CDR3: TGTGCCAGCAGTTTCCAGGCTAACTATGGCTACACCTTC.

This clonotype was found a few times. The chain is built from TRBV2 and TRBJ2-7, with D possibly called TRBD1 or TRBD2 (6 bases each). Trimming shortened V by 6 bases and J by 2 bases, and 17 bases separated the two germline ends. Germline loops: CDR1 SNHLY, CDR2 FYNNEI. The CDR3 has 15 amino acids. The CDR3 bases are TGTGCCAGCAGGGTCGGGGGCCTCGATCCCTACGAGCAGTACTTC. It codes for CASRVGGLDPYEQYF.

This clonotype has more than one count but fewer than ten. This chain's CDR3 is CASSQDYGYTGELFF. DNA of the CDR3: TGTGCCAGCAGCCAAGATTACGGGTACACCGGGGAGCTGTTTTTT. The V call is TRBV14, the J call TRBJ2-2; D not certain. Germline V gene data show CDR1 as SGHDN and CDR2 as FVKESK. The CDR3 is 15 residues long. The V gene lost 0 bases and the J gene lost 3 bases, with 8 bases spanning the gap.

The rearrangement joins TRBV4-2 to TRBJ2-3, with 13 nucleotides matching TRBD2. The CDR3 has 14 amino acids. Germline V gene lookup returns CDR1 LGHNA and CDR2 YNFKEQ. The trim removed 5 bases at V and 7 bases at J, leaving 3 bases unmatched. This chain's CDR3 is CASSKGLAGNTQYF. In DNA, the CDR3 is TGTGCCAGCAGCAAGGGACTAGCGGGAAATACGCAGTATTTT.

The chain employs TRBV6-1 and TRBJ2-3; 7 bases are shared with TRBD1. CDR1 and CDR2 (germline): MNHNS, SASEGT. Trimming at V came to 8 bases and at J to 6 bases, leaving 8 bases not matched to a gene. CDR3 length: 13 amino acids. CDR3 nucleotide sequence: TGTGCCAGCGTCGGACAGGCAAGGGATACGCAGTATTTT. Translated, it gives CASVGQARDTQYF.

At least ten counts were recorded for this clonotype. The chain carries TRBV7-2 and TRBJ2-5; D is undetermined. Looked up from germline, CDR1 is SGHTA and CDR2 is FQGNSA. The CDR3 spans 13 residues. V was pared by 2 bases and J by 1 base, with 5 bases between. The CDR3 DNA reads as TGTGCCAGCAGCTTATCCCTCCAAGAGACCCAGTACTTC. Its translation: CASSLSLQETQYF.

The V gene is TRBV29-1, the J gene TRBJ2-7, with a weak D call TRBD2 (5 bases). V was shortened by 5 bases and J by 3 bases, with 17 bases between the two germline ends. The germline CDR1 and CDR2 sequences are SQVTM and ANQGSEA. The CDR3 spans 14 residues. CDR3 sequence (DNA): TGCAGCGTTAAGTCTAGTGGGAGAGGCTACGAGCAGTACTTC. This gives the protein CSVKSSGRGYEQYF.

CDR3 nucleotides: TGTGCCATCACCGACAAAAAGAATGAAAAACTGTTTTTT. Its protein product is CAITDKKNEKLFF. The chain combines TRBV10-3 with TRBJ1-4; no firm D call. The V gene lost 7 bases and the J gene lost 5 bases, with 11 bases spanning the gap. CDR3 length: 13 residues. In germline, CDR1 is ENHRY, CDR2 SYGVKD.

The gene calls are TRBV29-1 and TRBJ2-3; maybe TRBD1 (6 bases). The CDR3 runs to 16 residues. V lost 0 bases and J 4 bases, leaving 17 bases between the germline ends. Germline-derived CDR1 and CDR2 are SQVTM and ANQGSEA. CDR3 in amino acids: CSVEDRIGQISDTQYF. The CDR3 DNA sequence: TGCAGCGTTGAAGATCGCATAGGACAGATATCAGATACGCAGTATTTT.

V and J are TRBV15 and TRBJ1-2, with a weak D call TRBD1 (6 bases). The CDR3 totals 15 residues. The V end was cut by 0 bases, the J end by 4 bases, with 12 bases between. Germline CDR1 is LNHNV and CDR2 is YYDKDF (reference sequence). The CDR3 coding sequence is TGTGCCACCAGCAGAGATACCCAGGGGAGCTATGGCTACACCTTC. Protein: CATSRDTQGSYGYTF.

CDR3 amino acids: CASSGWTGSNEKLFF. Here the CDR3 DNA reads TGTGCCAGCAGCGGCTGGACAGGGAGTAATGAAAAACTGTTTTTT. This rearrangement joins TRBV5-5 to TRBJ1-4; 8 bases match TRBD1. The CDR3 is 15 amino acids. The J segment lost 4 bases and the V segment lost 4 bases, leaving 6 bases of the junction unmatched. Germline V CDR1 and CDR2: SGHKS, YYEKEE (reference sequence).

The chain employs TRBV6-5 and TRBJ1-2; D is unresolved. V was pared by 7 bases and J by 3 bases, with 12 bases between. CDR1 and CDR2 from the germline V gene are MNHEY and SVGAGI. The length of the CDR3 is 13 residues. The CDR3 loop reads CASTAREDYGYTF. The CDR3 nucleotides read TGTGCCAGCACTGCCCGGGAGGACTATGGCTACACCTTC.

V and J are TRBV7-9 and TRBJ2-3, with D unresolved. Trimming removed 2 bases at V and 6 bases at J, with 9 bases between. The CDR3 extends over 13 amino acids. Germline-derived CDR1 and CDR2 are SEHNR and FQNEAQ (reference sequence). The DNA for the CDR3 is TGTGCCAGCAGCTTAAATGGTGTGGATACGCAGTATTTT. Translating gives CASSLNGVDTQYF. The whole variable domain, remainder taken from reference TRBV7-9 and TRBJ2-3, is DTGVSQNPRHKITKRGQNVTFRCDPISEHNRLYWYRQTLGQGPEFLTYFQNEAQLEKSRLLSDRFSAERPKGSFSTLEIQRTEQGDSAMYLCASSLNGVDTQYFGPGTRLTVL.